Below are 3 T cell receptor beta chains sequenced from a single sample in a study of cytomegalovirus exposure and HLA in healthy donors. TCRdb's copy holds only in-frame clones and misses some; the assay was immunoSEQ multiplex PCR. In the table there are about 150,000 clones, less than 90% of which are singletons. The sample consisted of PBMCs. The receptors shown here come from a woman aged 18-35 years in good health and CMV-seropositive.

V gene TRBV7-9 combines with J gene TRBJ1-2, with D tentatively TRBD1 (5 bases). This CDR3 is 15 amino acids long. Trimming took 3 bases from V and 4 from J, leaving 15 bases between them. Per the germline V gene, CDR1 is SEHNR and CDR2 is FQNEAQ (reference sequence). The CDR3 loop reads CASSFGDSLAYGYTF. The CDR3 DNA reads as TGTGCCAGCAGCTTTGGAGACAGCCTGGCCTATGGCTACACCTTC.

V gene TRBV11-3 combines with J gene TRBJ2-7; 7 nucleotides agree with TRBD1. The germline V gene encodes CDR1 SGHNT and CDR2 YENEEA. The V gene end was trimmed by 5 bases and the J gene end by 3 bases; junction bases not matched to a gene: 10. The CDR3 contains 15 residues. The CDR3 loop reads CASSPGVQGVYEQYF. The CDR3 coding sequence is TGTGCCAGCAGCCCTGGCGTGCAGGGGGTCTACGAGCAGTACTTC.

The chain links TRBV15 to TRBJ2-1; a weak D match, TRBD1 (6 bases). This CDR3 has 15 residues. With 0 bases removed from V and 4 bases from J, the gap between germline ends came to 10 bases. CDR1 and CDR2 from the germline V gene are LNHNV and YYDKDF (reference sequence). DNA of the CDR3: TGTGCCACCAGCAGAGATGGACAGAAATACAATGAGCAGTTCTTC. Translated, it gives CATSRDGQKYNEQFF.